This T cell receptor (beta chain) was identified during a study of human T cells and chemical hapten exposure. Study overall: Across its approximately 23 weeks, the study gave patients weekly diphenylcyclopropenone doses to the scalp. Recorded diagnoses among the mostly female patients were alopecia areata, totalis or universalis. General study results and limits: Donor immune responses may differ from healthy people's, since all donors had alopecia.

Stated time point: patch test 2, 6 weeks after DPC sensitization. Treatment reported: therapeutic diphenylcyclopropenone sensitization with weekly scalp DPC. From the RACE reads, TCRdb called clonotypes with MiXCR, one entry per CDR3 protein. The sample includes about 380,000 distinct CDR3 sequences, around 6% of them seen just once. This clonotype was detected only a few times. The target antigen is unknown. Germline CDR1 SGHVS, CDR2 FNYEAQ. This CDR3 contains 12 residues. The V gene lost 3 bases and the J gene lost 5 bases, with 7 bases spanning the gap. The chain is built from TRBV7-6 and TRBJ2-5; D remains ambiguous. This TCR was recovered from a woman aged 18-29 years with alopecia areata. Some clones in this sample may be carry-over from other donors' samples. Sequences were derived from whole blood, sampled in connection with sensitization to the hapten diphenylcyclopropenone (DPC). DNA for the CDR3: TGTGCCAGCAGCTTGAGCTTTGAGACCCAGTACTTC. It codes for CASSLSFETQYF. The whole variable domain, remainder taken from reference TRBV7-6 and TRBJ2-5, is GAGVSQSPRYKVTKRGQDVALRCDPISGHVSLYWYRQALGQGPEFLTYFNYEAQQDKSGLPNDRFSAERPEGSISTLTIQRTEQRDSAMYRCASSLSFETQYFGPGTRLLVL.